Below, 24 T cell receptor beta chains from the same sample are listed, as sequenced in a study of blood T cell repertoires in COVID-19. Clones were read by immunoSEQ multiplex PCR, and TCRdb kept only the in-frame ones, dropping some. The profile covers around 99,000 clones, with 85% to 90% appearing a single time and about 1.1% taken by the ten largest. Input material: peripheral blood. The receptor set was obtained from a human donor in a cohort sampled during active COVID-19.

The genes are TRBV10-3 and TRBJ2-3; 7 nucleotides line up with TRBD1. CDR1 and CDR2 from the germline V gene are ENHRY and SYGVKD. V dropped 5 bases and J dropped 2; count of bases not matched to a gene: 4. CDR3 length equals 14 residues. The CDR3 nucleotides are TGTGCCATCAGTCGGGGACAGAACACAGATACGCAGTATTTT. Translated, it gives CAISRGQNTDTQYF.

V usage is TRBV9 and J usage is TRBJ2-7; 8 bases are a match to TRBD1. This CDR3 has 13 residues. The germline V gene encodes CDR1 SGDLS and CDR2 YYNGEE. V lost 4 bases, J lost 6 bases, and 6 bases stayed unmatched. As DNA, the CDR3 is TGTGCCAGCAGCCCAGGGACAGGCACCGAGCAGTACTTC. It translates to CASSPGTGTEQYF.

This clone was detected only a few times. The CDR3 region has the DNA TGCGCCAGCAGCCGACAATCTGGGACCGGGGAGCTGTTTTTT. Translating it yields CASSRQSGTGELFF. This rearrangement joins TRBV4-1 to TRBJ2-2; no firm D call. V was shortened by 4 bases and J by 5 bases, with 11 bases between the two germline ends. CDR3 length equals 14 residues. Germline V gene data show CDR1 as MGHRA and CDR2 as YSYEKL.

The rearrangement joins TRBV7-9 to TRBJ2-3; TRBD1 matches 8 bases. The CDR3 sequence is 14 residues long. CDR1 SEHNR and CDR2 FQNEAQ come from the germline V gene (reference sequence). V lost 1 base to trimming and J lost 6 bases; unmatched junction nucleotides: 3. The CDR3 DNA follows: TGTGCCAGCAGCTTAGGGACAGGGTCGGATACGCAGTATTTT. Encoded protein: CASSLGTGSDTQYF. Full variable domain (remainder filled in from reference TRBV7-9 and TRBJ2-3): DTGVSQNPRHKITKRGQNVTFRCDPISEHNRLYWYRQTLGQGPEFLTYFQNEAQLEKSRLLSDRFSAERPKGSFSTLEIQRTEQGDSAMYLCASSLGTGSDTQYFGPGTRLTVL.

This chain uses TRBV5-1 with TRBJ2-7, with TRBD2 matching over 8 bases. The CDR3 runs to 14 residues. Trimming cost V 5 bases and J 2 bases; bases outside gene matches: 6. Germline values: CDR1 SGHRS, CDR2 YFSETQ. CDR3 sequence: CASRAGADTYEQYF. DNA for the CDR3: TGCGCCAGCAGAGCGGGGGCAGATACCTACGAGCAGTACTTC.

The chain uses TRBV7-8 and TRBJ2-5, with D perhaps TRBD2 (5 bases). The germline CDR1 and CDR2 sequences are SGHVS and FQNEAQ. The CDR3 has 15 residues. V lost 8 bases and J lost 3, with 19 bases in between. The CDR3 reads CASGPRRRGKETQYF. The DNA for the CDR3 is TGTGCCAGCGGCCCCCGACGCCGGGGTAAAGAGACCCAGTACTTC. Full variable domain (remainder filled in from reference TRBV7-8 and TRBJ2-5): GAGVSQSPRYKVAKRGQDVALRCDPISGHVSLFWYQQALGQGPEFLTYFQNEAQLDKSGLPSDRFFAERPEGSVSTLKIQRTQQEDSAVYLCASGPRRRGKETQYFGPGTRLLVL.

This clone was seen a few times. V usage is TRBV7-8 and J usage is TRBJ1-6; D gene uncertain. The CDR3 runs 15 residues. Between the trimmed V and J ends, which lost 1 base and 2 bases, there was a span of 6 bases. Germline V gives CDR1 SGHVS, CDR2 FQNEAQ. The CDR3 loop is CASSLGGPYNSPLHF. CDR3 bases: TGTGCCAGCAGCTTAGGTGGGCCCTATAATTCACCCCTCCACTTT.

The CDR3, as DNA: TGTGCCAGCAGCTTGGGGGACCAGGGGATTGGATATGGCTACACCTTC. This encodes CASSLGDQGIGYGYTF. V and J are TRBV5-6 and TRBJ1-2; possible D gene TRBD1, 6 bases. Germline V CDR1 and CDR2: SGHDT, YYEEEE. There are 16 residues in the CDR3. V lost 0 bases and J 5 bases, leaving 17 bases between the germline ends.

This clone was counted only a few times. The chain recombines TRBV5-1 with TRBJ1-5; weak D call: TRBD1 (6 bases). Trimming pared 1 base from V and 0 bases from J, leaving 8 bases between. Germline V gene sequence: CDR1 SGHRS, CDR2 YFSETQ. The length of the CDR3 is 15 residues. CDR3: CASSLQGHSNQPQHF. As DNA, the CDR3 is TGCGCCAGCAGCTTGCAGGGGCATAGCAATCAGCCCCAGCATTTT.

The CDR3 spells CASSFGGRDEQFF. CDR3 in DNA: TGTGCCAGCAGTTTTGGGGGCCGGGATGAGCAGTTCTTC. The rearrangement uses TRBV12-3 or TRBV12-4 and TRBJ2-1; D possibly corresponds to TRBD1 (6 bases). The length of the CDR3 is 13 residues. Deletions cut 3 bases from V and 8 bases from J, with 11 bases between.

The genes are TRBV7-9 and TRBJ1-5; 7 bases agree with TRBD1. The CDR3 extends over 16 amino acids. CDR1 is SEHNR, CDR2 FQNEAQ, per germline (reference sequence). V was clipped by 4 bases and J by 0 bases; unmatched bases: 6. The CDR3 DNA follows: TGTGCCAGCAGCTCGGACAGGACTTATAGCAATCAGCCCCAGCATTTT. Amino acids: CASSSDRTYSNQPQHF.

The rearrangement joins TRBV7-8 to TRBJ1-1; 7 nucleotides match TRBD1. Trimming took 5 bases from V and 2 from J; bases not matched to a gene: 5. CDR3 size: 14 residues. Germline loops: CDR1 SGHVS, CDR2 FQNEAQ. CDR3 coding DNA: TGTGCCAGCAGCCCAGGACAGGTCAACACTGAAGCTTTCTTT. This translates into CASSPGQVNTEAFF.

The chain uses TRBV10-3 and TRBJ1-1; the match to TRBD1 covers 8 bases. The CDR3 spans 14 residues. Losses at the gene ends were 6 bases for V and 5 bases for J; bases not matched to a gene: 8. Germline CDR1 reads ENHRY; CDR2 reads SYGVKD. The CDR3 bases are TGTGCCATCAGCCTCGACAGGGGTAATACTGAAGCTTTCTTT. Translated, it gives CAISLDRGNTEAFF.

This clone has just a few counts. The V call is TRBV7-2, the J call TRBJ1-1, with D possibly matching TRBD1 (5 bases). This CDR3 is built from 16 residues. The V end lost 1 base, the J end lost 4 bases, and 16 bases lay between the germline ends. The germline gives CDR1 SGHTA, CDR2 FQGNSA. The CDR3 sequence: CASSLGGRQGGTEAFF. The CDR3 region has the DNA TGTGCCAGCAGCTTAGGTGGGAGGCAGGGAGGCACTGAAGCTTTCTTT.

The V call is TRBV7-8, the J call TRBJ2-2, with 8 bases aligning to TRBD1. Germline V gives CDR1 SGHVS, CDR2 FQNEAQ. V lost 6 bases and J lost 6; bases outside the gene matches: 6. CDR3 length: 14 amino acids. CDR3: CASRLTTGAGELFF. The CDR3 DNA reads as TGTGCCAGCAGGTTAACGACAGGGGCCGGGGAGCTGTTTTTT.

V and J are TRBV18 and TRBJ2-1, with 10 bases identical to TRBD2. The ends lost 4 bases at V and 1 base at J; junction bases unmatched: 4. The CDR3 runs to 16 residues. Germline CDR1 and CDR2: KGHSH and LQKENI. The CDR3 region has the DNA TGTGCCAGCTCACGCTTAGCGGGAGGATCCTACAATGAGCAGTTCTTC. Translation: CASSRLAGGSYNEQFF. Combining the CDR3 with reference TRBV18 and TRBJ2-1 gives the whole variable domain NAGVMQNPRHLVRRRGQEARLRCSPMKGHSHVYWYRQLPEEGLKFMVYLQKENIIDESGMPKERFSAEFPKEGPSILRIQQVVRGDSAAYFCASSRLAGGSYNEQFFGPGTRLTVL.

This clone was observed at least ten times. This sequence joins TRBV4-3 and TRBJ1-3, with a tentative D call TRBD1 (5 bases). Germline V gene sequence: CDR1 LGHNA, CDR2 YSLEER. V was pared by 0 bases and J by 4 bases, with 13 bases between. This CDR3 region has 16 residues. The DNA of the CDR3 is TGCGCCAGCAGCCAAGATGCGGGGGTAGGAGGAAACACCATATATTTT. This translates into CASSQDAGVGGNTIYF.

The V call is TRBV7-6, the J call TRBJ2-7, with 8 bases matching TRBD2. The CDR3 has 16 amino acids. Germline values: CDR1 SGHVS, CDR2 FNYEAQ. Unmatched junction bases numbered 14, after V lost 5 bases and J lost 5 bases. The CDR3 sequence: CASSPSSGTRPDEQYF. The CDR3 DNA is TGTGCCAGCAGCCCCTCGAGCGGGACTAGGCCTGACGAGCAGTACTTC.

CDR3 in amino acids: CASSSTRAASGNTIYF. The DNA of the CDR3 is TGTGCCAGCAGCTCGACTAGAGCAGCCTCTGGAAACACCATATATTTT. The chain combines TRBV7-9 with TRBJ1-3; D not certain. This CDR3 spans 16 amino acids. Per the germline V gene, CDR1 is SEHNR and CDR2 is FQNEAQ (reference sequence). Trimming removed 4 bases at V and 0 bases at J, with 13 bases between.

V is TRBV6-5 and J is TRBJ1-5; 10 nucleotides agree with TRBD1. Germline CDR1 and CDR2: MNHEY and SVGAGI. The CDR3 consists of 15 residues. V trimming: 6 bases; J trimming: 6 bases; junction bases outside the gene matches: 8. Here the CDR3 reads CASRTGGVRSQPQHF. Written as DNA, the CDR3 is TGTGCCAGCAGGACAGGGGGCGTAAGAAGTCAGCCCCAGCATTTT.

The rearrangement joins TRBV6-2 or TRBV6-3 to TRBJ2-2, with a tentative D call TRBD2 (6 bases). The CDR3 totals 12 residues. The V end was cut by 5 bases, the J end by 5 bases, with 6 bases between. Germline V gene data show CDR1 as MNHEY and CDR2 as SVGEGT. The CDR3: CASSGGTGELFF. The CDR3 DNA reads TGTGCCAGCAGTGGAGGGACCGGGGAGCTGTTTTTT.

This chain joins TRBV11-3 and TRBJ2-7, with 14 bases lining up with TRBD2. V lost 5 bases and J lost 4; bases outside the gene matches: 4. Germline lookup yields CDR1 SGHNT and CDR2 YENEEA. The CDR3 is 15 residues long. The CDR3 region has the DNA TGTGCCAGCAGCCCAGGGACTAGCGGGGGATACGAGCAGTACTTC. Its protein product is CASSPGTSGGYEQYF.

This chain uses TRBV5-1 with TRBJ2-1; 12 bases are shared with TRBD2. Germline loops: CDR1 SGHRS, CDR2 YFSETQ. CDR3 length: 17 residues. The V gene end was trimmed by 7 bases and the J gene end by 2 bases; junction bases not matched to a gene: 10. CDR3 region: CASALTSGGPPYNEQFF. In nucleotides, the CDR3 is TGCGCCAGCGCTCTGACTAGCGGGGGACCACCCTACAATGAGCAGTTCTTC.

Written as DNA, the CDR3 is TGTGCCAGCCGGGACAGCTATAACTATGGCTACACCTTC. Translation: CASRDSYNYGYTF. The chain employs TRBV5-4 and TRBJ1-2; the match to TRBD1 covers 7 bases. Germline V CDR1 and CDR2: SGHNT, YYREEE (reference sequence). Unmatched junction bases numbered 4, after V lost 7 bases and J lost 1 base. This CDR3 spans 13 amino acids.